The 5 T cell receptor beta chains below were found in one sample sequenced in a study of patients and donors after allogeneic stem cell transplantation. TCRdb independently ran MiXCR on the RT-PCR reads; one entry per CDR3 protein. This sample has 400,000 to 500,000 distinct CDR3 sequences, with about a sixth found just once. Sequencing was performed on blood, either unsorted or a sorted T cell fraction (not recorded which). These receptors all come from a human donor who was either an allogeneic HSCT recipient or a stem cell or donor lymphocyte infusion donor (not recorded which). It is not recorded whose cells these are; they may come from a transplant donor.

This clonotype was counted between two and nine times. The rearrangement uses TRBV12-3 or TRBV12-4 and TRBJ2-1, with TRBD2 matching over 9 bases. The CDR3 extends over 14 amino acids. J gave up 3 bases and V 6 bases, and 3 bases lay outside the gene matches. Here the CDR3 DNA reads TGTGCCAGCAGGCGGACTAGCGACTACAATGAGCAGTTCTTC. Translating gives CASRRTSDYNEQFF.

Ten or more counts support this clonotype. The V gene is TRBV4-1, the J gene TRBJ2-7; the match to TRBD2 covers 7 bases. The length of the CDR3 is 14 residues. Germline V CDR1 and CDR2: MGHRA, YSYEKL. V dropped 4 bases and J dropped 4; count of bases not matched to a gene: 7. CDR3 region: CASSPGFSGYEQYF. The CDR3 nucleotides are TGCGCCAGCAGCCCCGGTTTTAGCGGGTACGAGCAGTACTTC.

This clonotype was seen a handful of times. The V call is TRBV27, the J call TRBJ1-1, with TRBD1 as a possible D gene (5 bases). Deletions cut 0 bases from V and 3 bases from J, with 14 bases between. The CDR3 covers 16 residues. CDR1 is MNHEY, CDR2 SMNVEV, per germline (reference sequence). DNA for the CDR3: TGTGCCAGCAGTTTATCTAGGACACCCGGACACACTGAAGCTTTCTTT. Amino acids: CASSLSRTPGHTEAFF.

This clonotype turned up a few times. The chain is built from TRBV4-1 and TRBJ1-4, with D possibly TRBD1 on 5 matching bases. V gave up 4 bases and J gave up 14 bases, with 14 bases separating them. Germline V lookup: CDR1 MGHRA, CDR2 YSYEKL. The CDR3 spans 12 residues. The CDR3 nucleotides read TGCGCCAGCAGCCGGGGAGACAGTTTTCTGTTTTTT. This translates into CASSRGDSFLFF.

The rearrangement joins TRBV12-3 or TRBV12-4 to TRBJ1-4, with D uncertain. The CDR3 is 16 residues long. The ends were cut back, 6 bases at V and 10 bases at J, with 24 bases in the middle. The CDR3 DNA reads as TGTGCCAGCAGCCTCGGAGGGCGGCCAGTAATCGGAAAACTGTTTTTT. As protein: CASSLGGRPVIGKLFF.